This T cell receptor (beta chain) appears in the sequencing data of a study of long-term antiretroviral therapy in people with HIV. Survey-level immunoSEQ v3.0 assays were run. In sequencing, roughly 40,000-55,000 T-cell genomes per sample were targeted. The table came from immunoSEQ multiplex PCR; TCRdb's copy has only in-frame clones and leaves some out. The sample lists 24,000 or so clones; 75% to 85% were seen once. Only one count was recorded for this clone. No antigen is known for it. Study-level results: In HIV, the repertoires covered a tighter span of CDR3 lengths than in controls.

CDR1 is SNHLY and CDR2 is FYNNEI in the germline V gene. Trimming stripped 7 bases from V and 6 bases from J, with 10 bases between. The CDR3 extends over 12 amino acids. The receptor was derived from a woman between 40 and 55 years old with HIV. The starting material was unsorted PBMCs, obtained 0.5 years after starting antiretroviral therapy. The V gene is TRBV2, the J gene TRBJ2-1; tentative D call: TRBD2 (5 bases). In DNA, the CDR3 is TGTGCCAGCATCCTGGACTTCAATGAGCAGTTCTTC. This translates into CASILDFNEQFF.